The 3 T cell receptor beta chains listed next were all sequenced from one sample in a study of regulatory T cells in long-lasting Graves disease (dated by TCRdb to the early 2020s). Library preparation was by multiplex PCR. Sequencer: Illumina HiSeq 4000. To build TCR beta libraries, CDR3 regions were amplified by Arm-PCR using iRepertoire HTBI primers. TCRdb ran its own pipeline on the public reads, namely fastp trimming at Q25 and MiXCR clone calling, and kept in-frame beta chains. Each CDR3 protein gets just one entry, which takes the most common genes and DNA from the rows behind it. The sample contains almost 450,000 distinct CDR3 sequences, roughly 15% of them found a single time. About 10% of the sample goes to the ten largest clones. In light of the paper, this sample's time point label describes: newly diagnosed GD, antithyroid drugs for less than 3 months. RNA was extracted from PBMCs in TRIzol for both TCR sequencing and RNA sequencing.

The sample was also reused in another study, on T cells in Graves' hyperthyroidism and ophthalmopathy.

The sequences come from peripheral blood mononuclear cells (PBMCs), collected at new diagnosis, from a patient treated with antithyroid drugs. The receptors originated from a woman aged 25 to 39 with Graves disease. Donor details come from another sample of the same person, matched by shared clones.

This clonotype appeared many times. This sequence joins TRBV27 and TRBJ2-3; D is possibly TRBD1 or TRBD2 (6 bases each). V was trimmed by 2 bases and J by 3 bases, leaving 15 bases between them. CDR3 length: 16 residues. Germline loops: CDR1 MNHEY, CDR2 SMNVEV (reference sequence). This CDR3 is CASSLGWQGRTDTQYF. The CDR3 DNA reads TGTGCCAGCAGTTTAGGGTGGCAGGGGAGGACAGATACGCAGTATTTT.

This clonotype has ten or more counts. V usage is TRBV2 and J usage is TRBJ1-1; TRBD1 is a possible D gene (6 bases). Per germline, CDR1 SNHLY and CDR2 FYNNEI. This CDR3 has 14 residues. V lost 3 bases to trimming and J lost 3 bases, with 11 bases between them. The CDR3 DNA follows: TGTGCCAGCAGTGACGTGGGGGCTGACACTGAAGCTTTCTTT. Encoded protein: CASSDVGADTEAFF. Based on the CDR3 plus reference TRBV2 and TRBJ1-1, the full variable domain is EPEVTQTPSHQVTQMGQEVILRCVPISNHLYFYWYRQILGQKVEFLVSFYNNEISEKSEIFDDQFSVERPDGSNFTLKIRSTKLEDSAMYFCASSDVGADTEAFFGQGTRLTVV.

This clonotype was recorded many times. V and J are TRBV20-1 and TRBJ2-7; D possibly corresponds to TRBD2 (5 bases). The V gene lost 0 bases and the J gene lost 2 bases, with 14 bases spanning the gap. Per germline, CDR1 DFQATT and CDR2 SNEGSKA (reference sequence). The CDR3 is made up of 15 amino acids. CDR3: CSARDLEGLTYEQYF. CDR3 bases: TGCAGTGCTAGAGATCTCGAGGGCCTAACCTACGAGCAGTACTTC.